Listed here are 15 T cell receptor beta chains from one sample, sequenced in a study of CD4 T cells in relation to SARS-CoV-2 and coronaviruses. TCRdb's table, derived via immunoSEQ multiplex PCR, lists solely in-frame clones and lacks some. This sample carries 20,000 to 25,000 clones, about 81% of them seen once, and the ten largest clones take approximately 13%. No antigen has been identified for these receptors. CD4+ T cells from unexposed donors were obtained before the COVID-19 pandemic (2011-2018). Isolation of CD4+ T cells took place after approximately eleven days in culture. Material for sequencing was CD4+ T cells from PBMCs, cultured in vitro. The source is a human donor in good health.

The genes are TRBV24-1 and TRBJ2-6, with a tentative D call TRBD1 (5 bases). CDR3 length: 17 residues. V shed 9 bases and J shed 0 bases, with 17 bases lying between them. Germline values: CDR1 KGHDR, CDR2 SFDVKD. CDR3 coding DNA: TGTGCCACCTCGAACACAGGTACTGTCTCTGGGGCCAACGTCCTGACTTTC. The encoded protein is CATSNTGTVSGANVLTF.

This chain links TRBV18 with TRBJ2-6; D unresolved. This CDR3 spans 17 amino acids. Germline lookup yields CDR1 KGHSH and CDR2 LQKENI. V lost 1 base and J lost 4, with 14 bases in between. The CDR3 reads CASSPRGSGSGANVLTF. The CDR3 nucleotides read TGTGCCAGCTCACCACGGGGAAGTGGTTCCGGGGCCAACGTCCTGACTTTC.

There are a few counts of this clone. The DNA of the CDR3 is TGTGCCAGTAGTATAGAGGCTAGGAACACCGGGGAGCTGTTTTTT. Translation gives CASSIEARNTGELFF. V usage is TRBV19 and J usage is TRBJ2-2, with D hard to call. V lost 0 bases and J lost 1, with 6 bases in between. CDR1 is LNHDA, CDR2 SQIVND, per germline (reference sequence). The CDR3 sequence is 15 residues long. The full variable domain, rest sourced from reference TRBV19 and TRBJ2-2, is DGGITQSPKYLFRKEGQNVTLSCEQNLNHDAMYWYRQDPGQGLRLIYYSQIVNDFQKGDIAEGYSVSREKKESFPLTVTSAQKNPTAFYLCASSIEARNTGELFFGEGSRLTVL.

V is TRBV10-3 and J is TRBJ1-5, with a possible D match to TRBD1 (5 bases). Germline values: CDR1 ENHRY, CDR2 SYGVKD. Trimming cost V 2 bases and J 1 base, with 15 bases left between them. The CDR3 extends over 17 amino acids. The CDR3 protein is CAISEALGTSSNQPQHF. The CDR3 bases are TGTGCCATCAGTGAGGCCCTGGGGACCTCCAGCAATCAGCCCCAGCATTTT.

The V gene is TRBV6-5, the J gene TRBJ1-1; 8 positions match TRBD1. CDR1 and CDR2 (germline): MNHEY, SVGAGI. This CDR3 has 12 amino acids. V gave up 11 bases and J gave up 7 bases; unmatched junction bases: 9. CDR3 sequence (DNA): TGTGCCTCAGCAGGGGGCGGGAATGAAGCTTTCTTT. This encodes CASAGGGNEAFF.

This chain joins TRBV5-1 and TRBJ2-3; D call uncertain. V was clipped by 0 bases and J by 5 bases, with 10 bases between them. The V gene's germline CDR1 is SGHRS and CDR2 YFSETQ. The CDR3 has 14 amino acids. CDR3 in DNA: TGCGCCAGCAGCTTGGCCTGGTCTGGAGATACGCAGTATTTT. Protein product: CASSLAWSGDTQYF.

The rearrangement joins TRBV24-1 to TRBJ2-5; 10 nucleotides match TRBD1. Trimming cost V 4 bases and J 5 bases; bases outside gene matches: 6. The CDR3 has 15 amino acids. CDR1 and CDR2 (germline): KGHDR, SFDVKD. In DNA form, the CDR3 reads TGTGCCACCAGTGAGCCGACAGGGGGCGGTGAGACCCAGTACTTC. Encoded protein: CATSEPTGGGETQYF.

This clone has more than one count but fewer than ten. The chain carries TRBV4-1 and TRBJ2-7; TRBD2 matches at 7 bases. Per germline, CDR1 MGHRA and CDR2 YSYEKL. V lost 4 bases and J lost 1; bases outside the gene matches: 16. The CDR3 contains 18 residues. The CDR3 is CASSPAGFSSRESYEQYF. CDR3 bases: TGCGCCAGCAGCCCTGCCGGCTTCTCCTCGCGGGAGTCCTACGAGCAGTACTTC.

The chain uses TRBV14 and TRBJ1-4, with 8 bases fitting TRBD1. The CDR3 length is 15 residues. Germline trimming cut 3 bases from V and 2 bases from J; bases unmatched to any gene: 2. In germline, CDR1 is SGHDN, CDR2 FVKESK. The CDR3: CASSQRTGTNEKLFF. CDR3 nucleotides: TGTGCCAGCAGCCAGCGGACAGGGACTAATGAAAAACTGTTTTTT.

The chain uses TRBV9 and TRBJ2-7; no clear D. Looked up from germline, CDR1 is SGDLS and CDR2 is YYNGEE. The length of the CDR3 is 14 residues. V was pared by 0 bases and J by 3 bases, with 10 bases between. CDR3 region: CASSVGLANYEQYF. CDR3 bases: TGTGCCAGCAGCGTAGGGTTAGCAAACTACGAGCAGTACTTC.

The chain has TRBV2 and TRBJ2-3; D may be TRBD1 (6 bases). The germline V gene encodes CDR1 SNHLY and CDR2 FYNNEI. CDR3 length equals 15 residues. V gave up 6 bases and J gave up 2 bases, with 15 bases separating them. CDR3: CASRGGAPTTDTQYF. The CDR3, as DNA: TGTGCCAGCAGAGGGGGTGCCCCGACCACAGATACGCAGTATTTT.

As DNA, the CDR3 is TGTGCCTGGAGTGTAAAGGGGCCGGGACATGGCTCCGAGCAGTACTTC. It is translated as CAWSVKGPGHGSEQYF. This sequence joins TRBV30 and TRBJ2-7; maybe TRBD1 (6 bases). Germline-derived CDR1 and CDR2 are GTSNPN and SVGIG (reference sequence). V lost 0 bases to trimming and J lost 6 bases, with 21 bases between them. There are 16 residues in the CDR3.

This chain connects TRBV19 to TRBJ2-1, with 11 bases identical to TRBD2. Germline V gene lookup returns CDR1 LNHDA and CDR2 SQIVND (reference sequence). With V trimmed by 3 bases and J by 6 bases, 10 bases remained unmatched. This CDR3 is 17 amino acids long. The CDR3 DNA is TGTGCCAGTAGTATCCCACTACTAGCGGGGGTTACCAATGAGCAGTTCTTC. Protein: CASSIPLLAGVTNEQFF.

This clone has just a few counts. This chain links TRBV25-1 with TRBJ1-2, with a tentative D call TRBD1 (6 bases). This CDR3 is 11 amino acids long. Germline CDR1 MGHDK, CDR2 SYGVNS. V shed 7 bases and J shed 7 bases, with 10 bases lying between them. CDR3 protein: CASTPGVGYTF. CDR3 coding DNA: TGTGCCAGCACCCCAGGGGTTGGCTACACCTTC.

The CDR3 DNA sequence: TGTGCCAGTAGTTCCCGACAGGGTATTAATCAGCCCCAGCATTTT. Amino acid sequence: CASSSRQGINQPQHF. This chain joins TRBV19 and TRBJ1-5; 7 positions agree with TRBD1. Per germline, CDR1 LNHDA and CDR2 SQIVND (reference sequence). CDR3 length: 15 amino acids. The J segment lost 4 bases and the V segment lost 5 bases, leaving 8 bases of the junction unmatched.